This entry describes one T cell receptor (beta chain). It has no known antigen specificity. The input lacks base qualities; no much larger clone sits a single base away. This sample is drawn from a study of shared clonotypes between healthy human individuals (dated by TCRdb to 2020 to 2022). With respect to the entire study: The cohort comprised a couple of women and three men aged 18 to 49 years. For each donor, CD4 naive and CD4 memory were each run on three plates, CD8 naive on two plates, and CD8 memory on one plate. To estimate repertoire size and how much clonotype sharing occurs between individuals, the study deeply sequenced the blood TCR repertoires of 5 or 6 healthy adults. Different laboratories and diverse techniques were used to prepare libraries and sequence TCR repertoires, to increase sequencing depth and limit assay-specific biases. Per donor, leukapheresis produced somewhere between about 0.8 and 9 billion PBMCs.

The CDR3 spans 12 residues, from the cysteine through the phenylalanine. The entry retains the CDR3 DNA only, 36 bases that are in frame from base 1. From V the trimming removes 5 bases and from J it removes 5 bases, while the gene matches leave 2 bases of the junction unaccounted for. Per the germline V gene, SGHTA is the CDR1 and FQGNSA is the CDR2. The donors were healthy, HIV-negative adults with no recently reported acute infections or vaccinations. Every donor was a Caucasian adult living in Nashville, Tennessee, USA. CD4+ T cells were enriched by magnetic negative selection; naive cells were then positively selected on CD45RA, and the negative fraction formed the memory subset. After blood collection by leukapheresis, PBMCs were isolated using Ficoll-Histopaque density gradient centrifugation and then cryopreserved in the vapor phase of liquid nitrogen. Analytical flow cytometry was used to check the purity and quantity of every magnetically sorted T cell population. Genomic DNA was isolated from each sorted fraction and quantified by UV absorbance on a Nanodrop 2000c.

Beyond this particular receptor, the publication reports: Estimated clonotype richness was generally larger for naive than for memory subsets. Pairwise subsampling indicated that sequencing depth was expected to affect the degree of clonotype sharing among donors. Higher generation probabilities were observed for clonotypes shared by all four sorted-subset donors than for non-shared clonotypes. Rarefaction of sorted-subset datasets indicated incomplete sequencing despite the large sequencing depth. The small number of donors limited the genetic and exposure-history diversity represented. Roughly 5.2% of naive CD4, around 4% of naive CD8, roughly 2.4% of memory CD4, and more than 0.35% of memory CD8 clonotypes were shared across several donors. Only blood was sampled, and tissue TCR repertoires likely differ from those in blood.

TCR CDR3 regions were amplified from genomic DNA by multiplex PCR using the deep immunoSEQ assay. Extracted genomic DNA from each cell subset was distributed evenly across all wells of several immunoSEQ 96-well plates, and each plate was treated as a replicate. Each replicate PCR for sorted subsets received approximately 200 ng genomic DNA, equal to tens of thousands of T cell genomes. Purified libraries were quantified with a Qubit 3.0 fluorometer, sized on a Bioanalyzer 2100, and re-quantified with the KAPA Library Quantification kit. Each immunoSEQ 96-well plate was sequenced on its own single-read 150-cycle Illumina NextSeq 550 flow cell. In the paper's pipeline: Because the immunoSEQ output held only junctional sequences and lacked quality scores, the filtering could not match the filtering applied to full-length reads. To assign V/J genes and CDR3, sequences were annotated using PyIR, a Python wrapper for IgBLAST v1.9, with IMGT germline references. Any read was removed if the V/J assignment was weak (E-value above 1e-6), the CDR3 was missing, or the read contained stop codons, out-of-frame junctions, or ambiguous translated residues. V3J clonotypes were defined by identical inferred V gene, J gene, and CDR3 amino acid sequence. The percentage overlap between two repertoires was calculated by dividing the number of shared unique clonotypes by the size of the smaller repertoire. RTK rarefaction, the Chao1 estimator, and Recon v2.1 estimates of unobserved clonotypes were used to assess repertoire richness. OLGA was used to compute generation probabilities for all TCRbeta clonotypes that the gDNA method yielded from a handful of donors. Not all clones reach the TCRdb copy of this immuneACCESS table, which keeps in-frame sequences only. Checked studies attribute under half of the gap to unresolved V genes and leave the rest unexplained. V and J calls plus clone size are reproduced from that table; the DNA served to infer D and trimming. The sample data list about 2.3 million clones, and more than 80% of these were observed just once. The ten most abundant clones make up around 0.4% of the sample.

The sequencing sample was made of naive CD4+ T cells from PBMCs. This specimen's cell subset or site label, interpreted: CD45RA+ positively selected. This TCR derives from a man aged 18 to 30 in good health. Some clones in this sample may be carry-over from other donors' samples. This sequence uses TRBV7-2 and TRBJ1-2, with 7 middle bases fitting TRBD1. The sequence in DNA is TGTGCCAGCAGCACGGGACAGTATGGCTACACCTTC. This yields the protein CASSTGQYGYTF.